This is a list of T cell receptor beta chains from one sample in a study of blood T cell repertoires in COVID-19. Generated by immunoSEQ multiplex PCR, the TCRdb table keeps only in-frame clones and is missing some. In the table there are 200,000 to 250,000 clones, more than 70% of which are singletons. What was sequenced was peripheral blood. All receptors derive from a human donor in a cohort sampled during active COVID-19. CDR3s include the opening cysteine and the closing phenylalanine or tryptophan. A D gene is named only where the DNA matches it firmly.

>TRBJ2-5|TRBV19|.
CASKRTGREETQYF
TGTGCCAGTAAGAGGACAGGGAGGGAAGAGACCCAGTACTTC
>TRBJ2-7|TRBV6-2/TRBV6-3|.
CASSTPPGNSYEQYF
TGTGCCAGCAGTACGCCCCCGGGAAACTCCTACGAGCAGTACTTC
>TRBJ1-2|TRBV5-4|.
CASSSLYGYTF
TGTGCCAGCAGCTCCCTTTATGGCTACACCTTC
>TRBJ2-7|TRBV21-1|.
CASSKKARDYPGPKSSYEQYF
TGTGCCAGCAGCAAAAAAGCGAGGGACTATCCGGGACCGAAATCCTCCTACGAGCAGTACTTC
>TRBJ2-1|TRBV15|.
CATSREGNEQFF
TGTGCCACCAGCAGGGAGGGCAATGAGCAGTTCTTC
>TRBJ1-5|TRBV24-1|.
CATSDQGVRQPQHF
TGTGCCACCAGTGATCAAGGGGTGCGTCAGCCCCAGCATTTT
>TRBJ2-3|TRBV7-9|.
CASSLVAASRTDTQYF
TGTGCCAGCAGCTTAGTAGCGGCCTCTCGCACAGATACGCAGTATTTT
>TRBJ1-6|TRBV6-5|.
CASSYSRAGALHF
TGTGCCAGCAGTTACTCTCGTGCAGGGGCCCTCCACTTT
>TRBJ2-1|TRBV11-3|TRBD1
CASSFDRECTREQFF
TGTGCCAGCAGCTTTGACAGGGAATGTACGAGGGAGCAGTTCTTC
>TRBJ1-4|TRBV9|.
CASTPGVDEKLFF
TGTGCCAGCACCCCGGGGGTCGATGAAAAACTGTTTTTT
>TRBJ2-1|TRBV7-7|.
CASSLASPNSYNEQFF
TGTGCTAGCAGCTTAGCTTCCCCCAATTCCTACAATGAGCAGTTCTTC
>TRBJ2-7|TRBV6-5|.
CASSPGFIYEQYF
TGTGCCAGCAGTCCCGGGTTCATATACGAGCAGTACTTC
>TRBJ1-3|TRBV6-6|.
CASSYSERSSGNTIYF
TGTGCCAGCAGTTACTCGGAGAGGAGCTCTGGAAACACCATATATTTT